This TCR beta chain was sequenced for a study of spatial heterogeneity in lung cancer (dated by TCRdb to between 2018 and 2021). For the wider study: Samples were obtained from about 69 patients with early-stage, untreated non-small cell lung cancer from the lung TRACERx cohort. Follow-up PBMC samples were sequenced whenever the samples were available, and the median time to follow-up was approximately 24 months after resection. More beta-chain than alpha-chain transcripts were consistently detected, likely reflecting higher beta-chain transcript abundance. In the raw uncorrected reads, each unique combination of TCR and UMI appeared more than ten times on average. TCR alpha and beta repertoires were quantitatively compared across multiple tumor regions, matched nontumor lung and blood in non-small cell lung cancer. Nonsynonymous mutation counts, determined by whole-exome sequencing of tumor tissue, were related to features of the TCR repertoire. At surgery, both alpha and beta chains were TCR-sequenced in roughly 200 tumor regions, 64 matched nontumor lung samples and a few dozen PBMC samples. What the work shows at the level of the full study, not this receptor alone: Confirming at a functional level the hypothesis that regional TCRs recognize regional mutations was considered to require additional single-cell paired TCR alpha and beta sequencing. Only about 14 patients were included in comparisons of baseline and follow-up blood repertoires. Ubiquitous expanded tumor TCRs showed up in blood more often at tumor resection than at routine follow-up.

Library generation was performed with 5' RACE. Sequencing used a NextSeq 500. The TCR library protocol attached a unique molecular identifier to each TCR cDNA molecule to allow correction of PCR and sequencing errors. The authors processed their data as follows. TCR identification, UMI-based error correction and CDR3 extraction were performed with Decombinator tools. TCRs above a frequency of 2 per 1,000, corresponding to the top 1% of the tumor frequency distribution, were defined as expanded. Renyi diversity was computed with the R vegan package after each repertoire had been subsampled 100 times to 5,000 TCRs. CDR3 similarity networks were built from amino acid triplet string-kernel similarity, connecting CDR3s with pairwise similarity above 0.82. TCRdb trimmed the raw reads at Q25, called clones with MiXCR and kept productive beta chains. Rows are combined by CDR3 protein, so each entry shows the most common genes and DNA. TCRdb assigned the V and J calls; the authors' analysis was not used. This sample comprises about 120,000 distinct CDR3 sequences, more than 9% of them detected only once. The ten largest account for about 15% of the sample.

As for this clonotype: The antigen this receptor binds is unknown. Base qualities are missing; no much larger clone stands one base away.

V is reduced by 3 bases and J by 3 bases, leaving a spacing of 12 bases between them. As encoded in the germline V gene (reference sequence), CDR1 is LNHDA while CDR2 is SQIVND. Inclusive of the bounding cysteine and phenylalanine, the CDR3 is 15 residues long. CDR3 DNA is the only sequence kept; it has 45 bases, read in frame from the first base. Taken with the paper, the label for time point translates to: blood at routine non-recurrence follow-up after resection. Without any cell sorting, TCR sequencing was performed on whole RNA extracted either from tumor and nontumor lung tissue or from cryopreserved PBMC samples. Only patients for whom sufficient RNA was available from at least two tumor regions were selected for TCR sequencing.

The sequencing used PBMCs, collected at follow-up. This sequence uses TRBV19 and TRBJ2-1, with the D call perhaps TRBD1 or TRBD2, as 5 bases match in each case. The clonotype comes from a male donor with early-stage non-small cell lung cancer. The bases are TGTGCCAGTAGTATGGGAGACAGACTCTACAATGAGCAGTTCTTC. This encodes CASSMGDRLYNEQFF.